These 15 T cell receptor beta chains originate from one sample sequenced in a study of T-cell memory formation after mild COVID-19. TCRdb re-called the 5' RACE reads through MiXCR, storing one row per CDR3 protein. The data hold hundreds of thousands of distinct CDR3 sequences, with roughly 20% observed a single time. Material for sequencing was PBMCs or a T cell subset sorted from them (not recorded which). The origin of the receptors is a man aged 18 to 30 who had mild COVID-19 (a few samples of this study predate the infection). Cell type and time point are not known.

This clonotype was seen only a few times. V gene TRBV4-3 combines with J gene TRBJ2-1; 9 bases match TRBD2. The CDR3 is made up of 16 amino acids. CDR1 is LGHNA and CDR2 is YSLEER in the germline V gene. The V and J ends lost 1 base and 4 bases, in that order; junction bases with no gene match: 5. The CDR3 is CASSQGASGKYNEQFF. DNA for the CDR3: TGCGCCAGCAGCCAAGGCGCTAGCGGGAAATACAATGAGCAGTTCTTC.

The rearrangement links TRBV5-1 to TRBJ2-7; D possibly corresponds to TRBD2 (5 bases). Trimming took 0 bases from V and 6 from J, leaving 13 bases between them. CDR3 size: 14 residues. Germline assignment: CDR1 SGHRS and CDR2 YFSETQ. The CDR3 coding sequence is TGCGCCAGCAGCTTGGCCCGGGGTTTTGCCGAGCAGTACTTC. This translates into CASSLARGFAEQYF.

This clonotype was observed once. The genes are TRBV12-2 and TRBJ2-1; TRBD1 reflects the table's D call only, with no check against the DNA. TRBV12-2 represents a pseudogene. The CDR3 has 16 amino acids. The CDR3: CASRLARGARSGEQFF. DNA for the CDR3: TGTGCAAGTCGCTTAGCGCGGGGGGCCCGATCTGGTGAGCAGTTCTTC.

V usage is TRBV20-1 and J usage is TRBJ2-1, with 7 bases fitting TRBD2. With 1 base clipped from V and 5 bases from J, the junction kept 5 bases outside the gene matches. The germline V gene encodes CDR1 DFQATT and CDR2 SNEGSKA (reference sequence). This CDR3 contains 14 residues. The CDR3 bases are TGCAGTGCTAGAGCCGGGACTATAGACAATGAGCAGTTCTTC. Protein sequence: CSARAGTIDNEQFF.

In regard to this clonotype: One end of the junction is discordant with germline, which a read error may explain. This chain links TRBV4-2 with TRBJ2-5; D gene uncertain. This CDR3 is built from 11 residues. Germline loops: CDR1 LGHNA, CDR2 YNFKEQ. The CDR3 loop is CASRQDSTQYF. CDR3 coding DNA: TGTGCCAGCAGACAAGATTCGACCCAGTACTTC.

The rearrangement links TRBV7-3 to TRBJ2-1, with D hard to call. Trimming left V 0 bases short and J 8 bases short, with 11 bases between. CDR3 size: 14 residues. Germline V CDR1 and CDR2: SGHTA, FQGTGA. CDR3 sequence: CASSLTSSRDEQFF. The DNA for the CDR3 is TGTGCCAGCAGCTTAACTAGCAGTCGGGATGAGCAGTTCTTC.

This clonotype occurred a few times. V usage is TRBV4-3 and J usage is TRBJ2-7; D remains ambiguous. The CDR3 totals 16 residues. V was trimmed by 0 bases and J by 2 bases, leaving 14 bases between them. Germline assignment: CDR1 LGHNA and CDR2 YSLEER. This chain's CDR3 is CASSQEIGPSAYEQYF. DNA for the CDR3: TGCGCCAGCAGCCAAGAGATCGGACCCTCGGCCTACGAGCAGTACTTC.

This chain's CDR3 is CASSYSGNIQYF. The CDR3 coding sequence is TGTGCCAGCAGTTACAGCGGAAACATTCAGTACTTC. This sequence joins TRBV6-2 or TRBV6-3 and TRBJ2-4, with D possibly being TRBD2 (5 bases). CDR3 length: 12 residues. Per the germline V gene, CDR1 is MNHEY and CDR2 is SVGEGT. The V and J ends lost 2 bases and 6 bases respectively, with 5 bases between them.

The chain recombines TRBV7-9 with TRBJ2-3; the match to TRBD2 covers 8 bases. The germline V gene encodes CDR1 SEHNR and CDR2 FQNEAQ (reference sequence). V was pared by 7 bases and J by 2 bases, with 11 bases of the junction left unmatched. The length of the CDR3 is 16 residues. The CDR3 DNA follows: TGTGCCAGCACCCCCGGGGGCGGGGGGAACACAGATACGCAGTATTTT. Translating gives CASTPGGGGNTDTQYF.

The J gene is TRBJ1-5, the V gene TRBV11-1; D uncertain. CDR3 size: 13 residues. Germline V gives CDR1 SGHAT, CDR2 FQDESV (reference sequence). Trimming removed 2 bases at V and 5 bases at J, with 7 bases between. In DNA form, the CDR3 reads TGTGCCAGCAGCTTATCCGACTATCAGCCCCAGCATTTT. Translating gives CASSLSDYQPQHF.

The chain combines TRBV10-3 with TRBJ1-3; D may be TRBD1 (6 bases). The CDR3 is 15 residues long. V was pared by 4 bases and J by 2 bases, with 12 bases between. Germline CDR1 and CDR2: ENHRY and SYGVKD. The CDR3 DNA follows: TGTGCCATCAGTGCGGACCCAGGGGCTGGAAACACCATATATTTT. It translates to CAISADPGAGNTIYF.

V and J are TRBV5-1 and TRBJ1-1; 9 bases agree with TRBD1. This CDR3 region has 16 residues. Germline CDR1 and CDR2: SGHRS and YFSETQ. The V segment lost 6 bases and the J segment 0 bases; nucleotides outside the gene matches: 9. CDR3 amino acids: CASTRRTGDLNTEAFF. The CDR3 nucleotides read TGCGCCAGCACAAGAAGGACAGGGGACCTGAACACTGAAGCTTTCTTT.

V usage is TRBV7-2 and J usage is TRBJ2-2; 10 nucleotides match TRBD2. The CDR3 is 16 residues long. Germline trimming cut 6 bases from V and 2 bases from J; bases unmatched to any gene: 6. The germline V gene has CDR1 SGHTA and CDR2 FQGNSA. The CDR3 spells CASRRSGGANTGELFF. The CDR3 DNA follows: TGTGCCAGCAGACGAAGCGGGGGGGCCAACACCGGGGAGCTGTTTTTT.

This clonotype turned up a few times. In nucleotides, the CDR3 is TGTGCCAGCAGCTGGGGAGGGAAGACCCAGTACTTC. Protein sequence: CASSWGGKTQYF. The chain employs TRBV7-9 and TRBJ2-5, with 7 bases fitting TRBD2. The CDR3 contains 12 residues. The V segment lost 4 bases and the J segment 6 bases; nucleotides outside the gene matches: 2. The germline V gene encodes CDR1 SEHNR and CDR2 FQNEAQ (reference sequence).

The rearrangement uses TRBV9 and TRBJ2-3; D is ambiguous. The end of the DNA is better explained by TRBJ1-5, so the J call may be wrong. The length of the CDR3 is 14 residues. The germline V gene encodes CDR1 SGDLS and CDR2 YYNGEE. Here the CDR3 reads CASSGKGSTDTQHF. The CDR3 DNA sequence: TGTGCCAGCAGCGGTAAGGGTAGCACAGATACGCAGCATTTT.